One sample yielded the 3 T cell receptor beta chains listed below, sequenced in a study of cytomegalovirus exposure and HLA in healthy donors. PCR amplification relied on 60 Vbeta primers (plus 13 Jbeta primers). This table comes from immunoSEQ multiplex PCR, and its TCRdb copy is limited to in-frame clones, with some not included. The sample holds around 200,000 clones, approximately 80% seen once. The sample taken for sequencing was PBMCs. The receptors were sampled from a girl aged 5-17 years in good health and CMV-seronegative.

This clone has a single count. This chain uses TRBV4-1 with TRBJ1-2; D perhaps matches TRBD1 (6 bases). This CDR3 has 20 amino acids. CDR1 MGHRA and CDR2 YSYEKL come from the germline V gene. Trimming cost V 1 base and J 4 bases, with 28 bases left between them. The CDR3 DNA follows: TGCGCCAGCAGCCAAGTGGCTTGGGGGGGCCGCCGTGTAAGGGCCTATGGCTACACCTTC. Translating it yields CASSQVAWGGRRVRAYGYTF.

J is TRBJ1-1 and V is TRBV28, with 7 bases fitting TRBD1. The germline V gene encodes CDR1 MDHEN and CDR2 SYDVKM. J was trimmed by 3 bases and V by 4 bases; bases with no gene match: 11. The CDR3 length is 16 residues. This chain's CDR3 is CASSSGTDQRYTEAFF. DNA for the CDR3: TGTGCCAGCAGTTCCGGGACAGACCAAAGGTACACTGAAGCTTTCTTT. The full variable domain, rest sourced from reference TRBV28 and TRBJ1-1, is DVKVTQSSRYLVKRTGEKVFLECVQDMDHENMFWYRQDPGLGLRLIYFSYDVKMKEKGDIPEGYSVSREKKERFSLILESASTNQTSMYLCASSSGTDQRYTEAFFGQGTRLTVV.

The V and J genes are TRBV4-2 and TRBJ2-1; weak D call: TRBD2 (7 bases). The CDR3 is made up of 15 amino acids. Germline CDR1 reads LGHNA; CDR2 reads YNFKEQ. Trimming took 1 base from V and 5 from J, leaving 12 bases between them. The CDR3 DNA sequence: TGTGCCAGCAGCCAAGCCCGGGGGGCCGACAATGAGCAGTTCTTC. It specifies CASSQARGADNEQFF.